The following is a T cell receptor beta chain sequence with its context. The antigen is not known. Measured with immunoSEQ multiplex PCR; TCRdb has only the in-frame clones, and not every one. The sample includes roughly 150,000 clones, around four fifths of them seen just once. The entry originates in a study of PD-1 blockade in classical Hodgkin lymphoma. Study background: Nivolumab was administered to patients intravenously at 3 mg/kg every 2 weeks. Study-wide findings and caveats: Those achieving complete response showed baseline diversity like newly diagnosed patients. TCR diversity rose significantly by C4D1 in CD4+ but not CD8+ cells. Repertoire difference causes, possibly disease activity or prior therapy, remain undefined.

Germline assignment: CDR1 SGHNT and CDR2 YENEEA. Trimming cost V 1 base and J 8 bases, with 12 bases left between them. The CDR3 totals 14 residues. All patients relapsed after autologous stem cell transplantation, and brentuximab vedotin exposure varied. The source material was peripheral blood mononuclear cells (PBMCs), sampled before the second cycle of nivolumab. This clonotype was obtained from a human donor with classical Hodgkin lymphoma. The V and J genes are TRBV11-3 and TRBJ2-1, with D uncertain. The CDR3 coding sequence is TGTGCCAGCAGCTTAGGGATAGTATTCGATGAGCAGTTCTTC. It codes for CASSLGIVFDEQFF.